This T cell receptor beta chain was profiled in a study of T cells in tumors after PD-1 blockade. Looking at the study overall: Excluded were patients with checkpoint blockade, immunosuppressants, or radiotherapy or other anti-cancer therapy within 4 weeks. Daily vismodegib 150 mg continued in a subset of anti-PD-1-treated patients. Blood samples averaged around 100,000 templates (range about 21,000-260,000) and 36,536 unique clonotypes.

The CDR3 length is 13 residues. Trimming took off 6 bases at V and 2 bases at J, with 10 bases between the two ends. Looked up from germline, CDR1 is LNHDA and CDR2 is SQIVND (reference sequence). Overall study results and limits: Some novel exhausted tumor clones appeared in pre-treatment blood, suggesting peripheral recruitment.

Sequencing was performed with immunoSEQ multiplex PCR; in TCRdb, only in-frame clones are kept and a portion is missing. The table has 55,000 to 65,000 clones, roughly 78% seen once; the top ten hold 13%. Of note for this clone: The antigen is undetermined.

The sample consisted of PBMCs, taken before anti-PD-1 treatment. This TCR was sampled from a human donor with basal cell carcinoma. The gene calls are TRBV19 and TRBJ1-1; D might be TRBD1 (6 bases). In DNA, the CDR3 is TGTGCCAGTAGACGGACAGTTAACACTGAAGCTTTCTTT. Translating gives CASRRTVNTEAFF.